The 26 T cell receptor beta chains in this list originate from one sample, sequenced in a study of PD-L1 blockade in urothelial cancer. Libraries were prepared by immunoSEQ multiplex PCR; TCRdb keeps only in-frame clonotypes and omits some of them. This repertoire shows roughly 24,000 clones, approximately 86% found once; its top ten account for approximately 31%. This sample comprised PBMCs, obtained around atezolizumab (anti-PD-L1) treatment. The receptors here all came from a man aged 55 to 69 with urothelial cancer.

V is TRBV30 and J is TRBJ2-7, with D tentatively TRBD1 (6 bases). The germline CDR1 and CDR2 sequences are GTSNPN and SVGIG (reference sequence). V lost 3 bases and J 6 bases, leaving 12 bases between the germline ends. The CDR3 has 12 residues. The CDR3 reads CAWSPTGREQYF. As DNA, the CDR3 is TGTGCCTGGAGCCCAACAGGGCGCGAGCAGTACTTC. Together with reference TRBV30 and TRBJ2-7, the CDR3 gives the full variable domain: SQTIHQWPATLVQPVGSPLSLECTVEGTSNPNLYWYRQAAGRGLQLLFYSVGIGQISSEVPQNLSASRPQDRQFILSSKKLLLSDSGFYLCAWSPTGREQYFGPGTRLTVT.

The V gene is TRBV7-8, the J gene TRBJ1-1; 7 nucleotides align to TRBD1. The V gene's germline CDR1 is SGHVS and CDR2 FQNEAQ. J lost 0 bases, V lost 2 bases, and 12 bases had no gene match. This CDR3 comprises 18 residues. Here the CDR3 reads CASSLTFADRRMNTEAFF. The CDR3 DNA sequence: TGTGCCAGCAGCTTAACCTTCGCGGACAGGCGTATGAACACTGAAGCTTTCTTT.

This chain connects TRBV28 to TRBJ2-1; TRBD2 matches 12 bases. The CDR3 is 15 amino acids. The ends lost 2 bases at V and 7 bases at J; junction bases unmatched: 3. Germline CDR1 MDHEN, CDR2 SYDVKM. CDR3 sequence: CASSLELAGGNEQFF. In DNA, the CDR3 is TGTGCCAGCAGTTTAGAACTAGCGGGAGGTAATGAGCAGTTCTTC.

This chain joins TRBV7-3 and TRBJ2-2; TRBD1 matches 7 bases. This CDR3 contains 18 residues. Germline values: CDR1 SGHTA, CDR2 FQGTGA. The junction had 11 bases not matched to a gene; V was cut back by 2 bases and J by 2 bases. The CDR3 region has the DNA TGTGCCAGCAGCTTACGCTCGCGAGGGACAGAAAACACCGGGGAGCTGTTTTTT. Protein product: CASSLRSRGTENTGELFF.

The J gene is TRBJ2-1, the V gene TRBV6-6, with 10 bases lining up with TRBD1. Trimming removed 5 bases from V and 7 bases from J; junction bases left unmatched: 8. Looked up from germline, CDR1 is MNHNY and CDR2 is SVGAGI (reference sequence). The CDR3 runs 15 residues. CDR3 sequence reads: CASSARDRGGNEQFF. Here the CDR3 DNA reads TGTGCCAGCAGTGCAAGGGACAGGGGAGGAAATGAGCAGTTCTTC.

The CDR3 loop is CASRTGQVNTEAFF. The CDR3 nucleotides read TGTGCCAGCAGAACGGGACAGGTGAACACTGAAGCTTTCTTT. This sequence joins TRBV7-3 and TRBJ1-1; TRBD1 matches 8 bases. The trim removed 6 bases at V and 0 bases at J, leaving 3 bases unmatched. In germline, CDR1 is SGHTA, CDR2 FQGTGA. This CDR3 is 14 amino acids long. Supplemented by reference TRBV7-3 and TRBJ1-1, the full variable domain reads GAGVSQTPSNKVTEKGKYVELRCDPISGHTALYWYRQSLGQGPEFLIYFQGTGAADDSGLPNDRFFAVRPEGSVSTLKIQRTERGDSAVYLCASRTGQVNTEAFFGQGTRLTVV.

This clone occurred once. An end of the junction does not agree with germline; a read error may underlie this. The CDR3 region has the DNA TGCGCCAGCAGCCAAGCCCAGTTTAGCTCCTACAAGCAGTACTTC. Translation gives CASSQAQFSSYKQYF. The chain recombines TRBV4-1 with TRBJ2-7; D ambiguous. The V gene's germline CDR1 is MGHRA and CDR2 YSYEKL. The CDR3 has 15 amino acids.

CDR3 protein: CASSLGSGIYGYTF. DNA for the CDR3: TGTGCCAGCAGCTTAGGTAGCGGAATCTATGGCTACACCTTC. This chain connects TRBV7-2 to TRBJ1-2, with D hard to call. Trimming removed 1 base at V and 4 bases at J, with 10 bases between. Germline V lookup: CDR1 SGHTA, CDR2 FQGNSA. The CDR3 totals 14 residues.

The V and J genes are TRBV5-8 and TRBJ2-7, with a tentative D call TRBD1 (5 bases). The CDR3 spans 14 residues. V dropped 0 bases and J dropped 2 bases, with 9 bases sitting between them. Germline CDR1 and CDR2: SGHTS and YDEGEE. CDR3 sequence: CASSLGGFTYEQYF. DNA of the CDR3: TGTGCCAGCAGCTTGGGGGGCTTCACCTACGAGCAGTACTTC.

The chain employs TRBV11-2 and TRBJ1-1; 8 positions agree with TRBD1. V lost 5 bases and J lost 7; bases outside the gene matches: 12. CDR1 and CDR2 (germline): SGHAT, FQNNGV. The CDR3 extends over 15 amino acids. The DNA for the CDR3 is TGTGCCAGCAGCCCCGGCGGACAGGGCACTATTGAAGCTTTCTTT. Its translation is CASSPGGQGTIEAFF.

This chain joins TRBV7-8 and TRBJ1-1; TRBD1 matches 7 bases. V lost 6 bases and J lost 4; bases outside the gene matches: 8. Germline V CDR1 and CDR2: SGHVS, FQNEAQ. This CDR3 comprises 14 residues. The chain's CDR3 is CASRIGGAGTEAFF. The CDR3 DNA reads as TGTGCCAGCAGAATAGGGGGCGCGGGCACTGAAGCTTTCTTT.

The V call is TRBV6-5, the J call TRBJ2-5; D uncertain. There are 12 residues in the CDR3. Per the germline V gene, CDR1 is MNHEY and CDR2 is SVGAGI. Deletions cut 8 bases from V and 2 bases from J, with 9 bases between. The CDR3 region has the DNA TGTGCCAGCGGTGTACGGCAAGAGACCCAGTACTTC. The encoded protein is CASGVRQETQYF.

This clone is a singleton in its sample. The chain couples TRBV5-4 to TRBJ2-3; 9 positions agree with TRBD2. CDR3 size: 16 residues. The ends lost 3 bases at V and 2 bases at J; junction bases unmatched: 7. The germline gives CDR1 SGHNT, CDR2 YYREEE (reference sequence). The CDR3 DNA follows: TGTGCCAGCAGCTCCGATCTAGCGGGGTCCACAGATACGCAGTATTTT. Its protein is CASSSDLAGSTDTQYF. Full variable domain (outside the CDR3, taken from reference TRBV5-4 and TRBJ2-3): ETGVTQSPTHLIKTRGQQVTLRCSSQSGHNTVSWYQQALGQGPQFIFQYYREEENGRGNFPPRFSGLQFPNYSSELNVNALELDDSALYLCASSSDLAGSTDTQYFGPGTRLTVL.

CDR3 coding DNA: TGTGCCAGCTCACCACTAAGGGGTTGGACTGAAGCTTTCTTT. It is translated as CASSPLRGWTEAFF. The chain links TRBV18 to TRBJ1-1; perhaps TRBD1 as D (5 bases). The CDR3 runs 14 residues. Germline V gene sequence: CDR1 KGHSH, CDR2 LQKENI. V dropped 1 base and J dropped 5 bases, with 11 bases sitting between them.

This clone was detected once. The V and J genes are TRBV6-1 and TRBJ2-7; TRBD1 aligns across 8 bases. V trimming: 7 bases; J trimming: 3 bases; junction bases outside the gene matches: 5. The germline CDR1 and CDR2 sequences are MNHNS and SASEGT. The CDR3 loop spans 13 amino acids. DNA for the CDR3: TGTGCCAGCATGACAGGGACAGGCTACGAGCAGTACTTC. Its translation is CASMTGTGYEQYF.

V and J are TRBV5-1 and TRBJ1-1; a possible D gene is TRBD1 (5 bases). Germline V gene data show CDR1 as SGHRS and CDR2 as YFSETQ. The CDR3 totals 15 residues. V shed 0 bases and J shed 5 bases, with 14 bases lying between them. The CDR3 nucleotides are TGCGCCAGCAGCTTGGGTTCCAGGGCCGGAACTGAAGCTTTCTTT. It translates to CASSLGSRAGTEAFF. Filled out from reference TRBV5-1 and TRBJ1-1, the complete variable domain reads KAGVTQTPRYLIKTRGQQVTLSCSPISGHRSVSWYQQTPGQGLQFLFEYFSETQRNKGNFPGRFSGRQFSNSRSEMNVSTLELGDSALYLCASSLGSRAGTEAFFGQGTRLTVV.

In its sample, this clone was seen a few times. The gene calls are TRBV30 and TRBJ1-5; TRBD1 matches 7 bases. The CDR3 totals 14 residues. CDR1 GTSNPN and CDR2 SVGIG come from the germline V gene (reference sequence). The ends lost 3 bases at V and 9 bases at J; junction bases unmatched: 11. The CDR3 loop reads CAWRKDRAVGPQHF. The CDR3, as DNA: TGTGCCTGGAGGAAAGACAGGGCCGTGGGGCCCCAGCATTTT.

The CDR3 is CASSRGTVSYEQYF. The CDR3, as DNA: TGTGCCAGCAGCCGTGGAACAGTCTCCTACGAGCAGTACTTC. The chain has TRBV5-8 and TRBJ2-7, with D unclear. Germline V gene lookup returns CDR1 SGHTS and CDR2 YDEGEE. There are 14 residues in the CDR3. V lost 4 bases, J lost 0 bases, and 11 bases lay in between.

J is TRBJ2-1 and V is TRBV15; tentative D call: TRBD2 (6 bases). CDR1 is LNHNV and CDR2 is YYDKDF in the germline V gene (reference sequence). This CDR3 spans 14 amino acids. Trimming left V 2 bases short and J 12 bases short, with 17 bases between. The CDR3 DNA is TGTGCCACCAGCAGAACGTTCGGGACTGAGGGGCAGTTCTTC. This gives the protein CATSRTFGTEGQFF.

The chain uses TRBV18 and TRBJ1-2, with D possibly being TRBD1 (5 bases). The germline V and J ends were trimmed by 3 bases and 1 base, with 15 bases remaining between them. Germline assignment: CDR1 KGHSH and CDR2 LQKENI. The CDR3 loop spans 16 amino acids. This CDR3 reads CASSPPWGSNNYGYTF. DNA of the CDR3: TGTGCCAGCTCACCTCCCTGGGGCAGCAATAACTATGGCTACACCTTC.

The chain carries TRBV28 and TRBJ1-1; D uncertain. In germline, CDR1 is MDHEN, CDR2 SYDVKM. Trimming shortened V by 6 bases and J by 3 bases, and 8 bases separated the two germline ends. The CDR3 covers 12 residues. Here the CDR3 DNA reads TGTGCCAGCAGGATCCCGGACACTGAAGCTTTCTTT. Translating gives CASRIPDTEAFF.

The chain is built from TRBV27 and TRBJ1-5; maybe TRBD1 (6 bases). Trimming took off 6 bases at V and 8 bases at J, with 17 bases between the two ends. This CDR3 spans 14 amino acids. The germline gives CDR1 MNHEY, CDR2 SMNVEV (reference sequence). Written as DNA, the CDR3 is TGTGCCAGCAGGCCGGGACAAGCTAGGGAGCCCCAGCATTTT. As protein: CASRPGQAREPQHF.

The chain has TRBV7-3 and TRBJ2-7; a weak D match, TRBD2 (5 bases). This CDR3 contains 13 residues. CDR1 and CDR2 (germline): SGHTA, FQGTGA. Trimming took 0 bases from V and 7 from J, leaving 10 bases between them. In nucleotides, the CDR3 is TGTGCCAGCAGCTTAACAGGGAGAGGGGAGCAGTACTTC. Its translation is CASSLTGRGEQYF.

The genes are TRBV5-4 and TRBJ2-4; TRBD1 is a possible D gene (6 bases). This CDR3 is built from 17 residues. Germline CDR1 reads SGHNT; CDR2 reads YYREEE (reference sequence). V dropped 3 bases and J dropped 0 bases, with 16 bases sitting between them. The CDR3, as DNA: TGTGCCAGCAGCTGGACGAGACAGGTCCAAGCCAAAAACATTCAGTACTTC. Amino acids: CASSWTRQVQAKNIQYF.

CDR3 region: CASGLVPRIQETQYF. The DNA for the CDR3 is TGTGCTAGTGGTTTGGTACCGAGGATCCAAGAGACCCAGTACTTC. The V gene is TRBV12-5, the J gene TRBJ2-5, with D uncertain. The CDR3 is 15 residues long. The ends were cut back, 0 bases at V and 1 base at J, with 9 bases in the middle. The germline V gene encodes CDR1 LGHNT and CDR2 FRNRAP.

A single count supports this clone. The gene calls are TRBV7-9 and TRBJ2-7, with 8 positions matching TRBD2. V dropped 3 bases and J dropped 5; count of bases not matched to a gene: 12. The CDR3 contains 16 residues. Germline-derived CDR1 and CDR2 are SEHNR and FQNEAQ (reference sequence). In DNA, the CDR3 is TGTGCCAGCAGCTTCTCGGGAAGCGGGGGAAGGGACGAGCAGTACTTC. It encodes CASSFSGSGGRDEQYF.